The 10 T cell receptor beta chains in this list originate from one sample, sequenced in a study of technical replicates of blood from a few donors. TCRdb's copy holds only in-frame clones and misses some; the assay was immunoSEQ multiplex PCR. The table has roughly 76,000 clones, around 85% seen once. The sequenced material came from PBMCs. These receptors were obtained from a human donor in good health. Some clones in this sample may be carry-over from other donors' samples.

This CDR3 is CASRSGDQPLHF. The CDR3 nucleotides are TGTGCCAGCAGATCCGGGGATCAGCCCCTCCACTTT. The chain has TRBV25-1 and TRBJ1-6; D is undetermined. Germline CDR1 reads MGHDK; CDR2 reads SYGVNS. The V end lost 6 bases, the J end lost 13 bases, and 13 bases lay between the germline ends. CDR3 length: 12 residues.

This chain uses TRBV5-6 with TRBJ2-1, with 9 bases lining up with TRBD2. Germline CDR1 is SGHDT and CDR2 is YYEEEE. Germline trimming cut 0 bases from V and 8 bases from J; bases unmatched to any gene: 9. This CDR3 spans 16 amino acids. The CDR3 region has the DNA TGTGCCAGCAGCTTGGGGGGTAGCGGGAGTTTTTATGAGCAGTTCTTC. It specifies CASSLGGSGSFYEQFF.

This chain joins TRBV6-5 and TRBJ2-1, with D unresolved. Germline CDR1 reads MNHEY; CDR2 reads SVGAGI. The CDR3 length is 15 residues. V dropped 0 bases and J dropped 4 bases, with 10 bases sitting between them. CDR3 nucleotide sequence: TGTGCCAGCAGTTACTCGGTCGCAGGTTACAATGAGCAGTTCTTC. This translates into CASSYSVAGYNEQFF.

This clone has more than one count but fewer than ten. The rearrangement joins TRBV5-1 to TRBJ2-2; TRBD2 aligns across 8 bases. J was trimmed by 7 bases and V by 2 bases; bases with no gene match: 7. The CDR3 has 15 amino acids. Germline V gene sequence: CDR1 SGHRS, CDR2 YFSETQ. The CDR3 sequence: CASSFSAGDGGELFF. The CDR3 DNA is TGCGCCAGCAGCTTCTCAGCGGGAGATGGCGGGGAGCTGTTTTTT.

The rearrangement uses TRBV20-1 and TRBJ1-1, with 8 nucleotides matching TRBD1. Germline V gives CDR1 DFQATT, CDR2 SNEGSKA (reference sequence). V dropped 2 bases and J dropped 10; count of bases not matched to a gene: 0. This CDR3 is 10 amino acids long. CDR3 in amino acids: CSARTGGAFF. In nucleotides, the CDR3 is TGCAGTGCTAGAACAGGGGGAGCTTTCTTT.

The chain combines TRBV7-3 with TRBJ2-1; the D is unclear. The CDR3 is 13 amino acids. In germline, CDR1 is SGHTA, CDR2 FQGTGA. With 2 bases removed from V and 5 bases from J, the gap between germline ends came to 7 bases. The CDR3 DNA sequence: TGTGCCAGCAGCTTATCTAGAAACAATGAGCAGTTCTTC. Amino acids: CASSLSRNNEQFF.

The genes are TRBV20-1 and TRBJ2-1; D uncertain. Germline CDR1 reads DFQATT; CDR2 reads SNEGSKA (reference sequence). The V end was cut by 3 bases, the J end by 5 bases, with 5 bases between. The CDR3 totals 11 residues. CDR3 residues: CSARANNEQFF. CDR3 coding DNA: TGCAGTGCTAGGGCCAACAATGAGCAGTTCTTC.

This rearrangement joins TRBV25-1 to TRBJ1-2, with 8 bases aligning to TRBD1. V lost 4 bases and J lost 6; bases outside the gene matches: 10. Germline CDR1 reads MGHDK; CDR2 reads SYGVNS. The CDR3 sequence is 15 residues long. CDR3 sequence: CASSAPGGGGHGYTF. In DNA, the CDR3 is TGTGCCAGCAGTGCCCCAGGGGGCGGGGGCCATGGCTACACCTTC.

The CDR3 region is CASSGASGGHILNTGELFF. CDR3 in DNA: TGCGCCAGCAGTGGCGCTAGCGGGGGCCACATTTTAAACACCGGGGAGCTGTTTTTT. This rearrangement joins TRBV10-1 to TRBJ2-2; 10 bases line up with TRBD2. The germline V gene encodes CDR1 WNHNN and CDR2 SYGVQD (reference sequence). The length of the CDR3 is 19 residues. With 4 bases clipped from V and 2 bases from J, the junction kept 13 bases outside the gene matches.

This sequence joins TRBV7-2 and TRBJ2-7; 14 bases map to TRBD2. The V gene end was trimmed by 3 bases and the J gene end by 5 bases; junction bases not matched to a gene: 3. In germline, CDR1 is SGHTA, CDR2 FQGNSA. The CDR3 has 15 amino acids. This CDR3 is CASSFRLAGGDEQYF. Here the CDR3 DNA reads TGTGCCAGCAGCTTTAGACTAGCGGGAGGGGACGAGCAGTACTTC.